This T cell receptor beta chain was sequenced for a study of blood T cells in healthy people across ages. The study, taken as a whole, reports: Donor CMV infection status was unknown, possibly confounding age-related changes in expanded clonotypes.

Each sample used at least 6 million PBMCs. This clonotype was counted a few times. Its specificity is not known. V lost 3 bases to trimming and J lost 3 bases; unmatched junction nucleotides: 8. Germline V CDR1 and CDR2: MGHRA, YSYEKL. The CDR3 runs to 15 residues. With a J-beta primer mix and a sample-barcoded 5' primer, a second PCR ran 7 to 11 cycles. TCRdb re-called the 5' RACE reads through MiXCR, storing one row per CDR3 protein. The sample gives 1,500,000 or so distinct CDR3 sequences, around 59% of which show up once; over 5% is in the top ten. The sequenced material came from blood. The J gene is TRBJ2-7, the V gene TRBV4-1; 7 nucleotides match TRBD1. This clonotype originated in a man between 18 and 35 years old in good health. CDR3 region: CASSQLGQPNYEQYF. The CDR3 region has the DNA TGCGCCAGCAGCCAGCTGGGACAGCCTAACTACGAGCAGTACTTC.